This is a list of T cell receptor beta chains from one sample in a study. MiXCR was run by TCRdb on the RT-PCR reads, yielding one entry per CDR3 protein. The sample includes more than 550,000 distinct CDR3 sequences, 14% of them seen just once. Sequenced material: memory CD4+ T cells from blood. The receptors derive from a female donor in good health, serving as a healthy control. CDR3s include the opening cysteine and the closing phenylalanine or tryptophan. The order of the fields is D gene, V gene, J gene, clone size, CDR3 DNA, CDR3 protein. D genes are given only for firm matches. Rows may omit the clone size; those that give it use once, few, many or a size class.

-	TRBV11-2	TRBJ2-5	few	TGTGCCAGCAGCTTAGACGGGAAAATACAAGAGACCCAGTACTTC	CASSLDGKIQETQYF
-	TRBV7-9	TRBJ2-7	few	TGTGCCAGCAGCTTAAATGCCACCTCCTACGAGCAGTACTTC	CASSLNATSYEQYF
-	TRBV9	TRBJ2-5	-	TGTGCCAGCAGCGTAGGGGACTCTATCGGGGAGACCCAGTACTTC	CASSVGDSIGETQYF
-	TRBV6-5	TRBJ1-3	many	TGTGCCAGCAGTTACCATACAGGGATAGGGTCTGGAAACACCATATATTTT	CASSYHTGIGSGNTIYF
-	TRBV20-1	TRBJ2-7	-	TGCAGTGCTAGAGATCTGGCAGGGTCCGACGAGCAGTACTTC	CSARDLAGSDEQYF
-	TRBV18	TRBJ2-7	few	TGTGCCAGCTGCCGAGGCCCGGGGGACTACGAGCAGTACTTC	CASCRGPGDYEQYF
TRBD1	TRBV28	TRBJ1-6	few	TGTGCCAGCAGACTGATGGCGGGGACAGGGGGTCCCAATTCACCCCTCCACTTT	CASRLMAGTGGPNSPLHF
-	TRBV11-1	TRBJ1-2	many	TGTGCCAGCAGCTTAGCCGGGACGGGGACCTATGGCTACACCTTC	CASSLAGTGTYGYTF
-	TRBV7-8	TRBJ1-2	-	TGTGCCAGCAGCTTCAACAGTATAGCCTATGGCTACACCTTC	CASSFNSIAYGYTF
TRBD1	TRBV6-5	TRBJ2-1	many	TGTGCCAGCAGGACAGGACGGGACAGGGGGCCTGAGCAGTTCTTC	CASRTGRDRGPEQFF
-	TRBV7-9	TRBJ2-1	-	TGTGCCAGCAAGGGGGGTAACTACAATGAGCAGTTCTTC	CASKGGNYNEQFF
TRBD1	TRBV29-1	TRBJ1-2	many	TGCAGCGTCCCAAGGGGGCCGTCTAACTATGGCTACACCTTC	CSVPRGPSNYGYTF
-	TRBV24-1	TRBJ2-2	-	TGTGCCACCAGTGAACGACAGAACACCGGGGAGCTGTTTTTT	CATSERQNTGELFF
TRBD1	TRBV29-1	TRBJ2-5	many	TGCAGCGTTGGAAGGAGGGGACAGGGTCAAGAGACCCAGTACTTC	CSVGRRGQGQETQYF
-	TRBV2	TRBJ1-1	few	TGTGCCAGCAGTGAAGCTTCGTTGGGGAACACTGAAGCTTTCTTT	CASSEASLGNTEAFF
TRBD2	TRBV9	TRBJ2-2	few	TGTGCCAGCAGTGCTAATATAATCGGACTAGCGGGAGTAATCGGGGAGCTGTTTTTT	CASSANIIGLAGVIGELFF
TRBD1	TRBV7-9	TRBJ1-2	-	TGTGCCAGCAGCTGGGACAGCTCCTATGGCTACACCTTC	CASSWDSSYGYTF
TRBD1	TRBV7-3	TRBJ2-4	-	TGTGCCAGCAGCCGAAGTACCGGGACAGGGGAAAACATTCAGTACTTC	CASSRSTGTGENIQYF
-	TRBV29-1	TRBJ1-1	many	TGCAGCGCCCGGGTCTCGGAAGCTTTCTTT	CSARVSEAFF
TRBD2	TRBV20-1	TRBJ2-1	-	TGCAGTGCTAGAGATCGCCCTAGCGGGCCAAGCTCCTACAATGAGCAGTTCTTC	CSARDRPSGPSSYNEQFF
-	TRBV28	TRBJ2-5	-	TGTGCCAGCAGTTCCCCCCGTCTGGGGAGCGGGGAGACCCAGTACTTC	CASSSPRLGSGETQYF
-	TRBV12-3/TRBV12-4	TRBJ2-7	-	TGTGCCAGCAGCCTGAGAGAGGCGGTGCAGTACTTC	CASSLREAVQYF
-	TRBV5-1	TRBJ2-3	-	TGCGCCAGCAGCTTCGATGGGGGTACAGATACGCAGTATTTT	CASSFDGGTDTQYF
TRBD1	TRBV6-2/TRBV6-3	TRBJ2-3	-	TGTGCCAGCAGACGGGACAGGGGTTTTTTGGATACGCAGTATTTT	CASRRDRGFLDTQYF
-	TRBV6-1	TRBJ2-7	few	TGTGCCAGCATCTCGGGTGGGACGGCACACTACGAGCAGTACTTC	CASISGGTAHYEQYF
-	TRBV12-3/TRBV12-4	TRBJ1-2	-	TGTGCCAGCAGTCCTACCGACAGATCAAACTATGGCTACACCTTC	CASSPTDRSNYGYTF
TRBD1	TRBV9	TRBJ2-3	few	TGTGCCAGCAGCCCCCTCCTGGGGGCAGGGGGCGCTAAAGATACGCAGTATTTT	CASSPLLGAGGAKDTQYF
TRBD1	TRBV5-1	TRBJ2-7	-	TGCGCCAGCAGCCTCCTCCGGGACAGGGGAGGCGAGCAGTACTTC	CASSLLRDRGGEQYF
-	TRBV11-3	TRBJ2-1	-	TGTGCCAGCAGCCCAGATGGTCCCGTGGGCTACAATGAGCAGTTCTTC	CASSPDGPVGYNEQFF
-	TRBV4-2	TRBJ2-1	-	TGTGCCAGCAGCCAAGACAGCCGTACAACCCACAATGAGCAGTTCTTC	CASSQDSRTTHNEQFF
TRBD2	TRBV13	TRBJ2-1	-	TGTGCCAGCAGCCTCCGAATAGCGGGAGATCCTGAGCAGTTCTTC	CASSLRIAGDPEQFF
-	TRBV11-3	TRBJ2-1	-	TGTGCCAGCAGCCCTCATGACGGCTCCTACAATGAGCAGTTCTTC	CASSPHDGSYNEQFF
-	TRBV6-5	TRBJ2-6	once	TGTGCCAGCAGTTACGGACAGTTTGGGGGGGCCAACGTCCTGACTTTC	CASSYGQFGGANVLTF
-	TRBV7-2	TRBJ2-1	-	TGTGCCAGCAGCCCCTATCCGAAGGACCGGCACAATGAGCAGTTCTTC	CASSPYPKDRHNEQFF
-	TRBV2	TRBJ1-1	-	TGTGCCAGCATCGTTGACGGCAACACTGAAGCTTTCTTT	CASIVDGNTEAFF
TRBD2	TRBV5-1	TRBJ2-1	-	TGCGCCAGCAGGCAGGCTAGCGGGAGTTGGTACAATGAGCAGTTCTTC	CASRQASGSWYNEQFF
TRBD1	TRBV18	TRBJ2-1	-	TGTGCCAGCTCACCGTTAGGGACAGGGACGGGCAATGAGCAGTTCTTC	CASSPLGTGTGNEQFF
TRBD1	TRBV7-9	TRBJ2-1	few	TGTGCCAGCAGCCCAAACGGACAGGGGTCCTACAATGAGCAGTTCTTC	CASSPNGQGSYNEQFF
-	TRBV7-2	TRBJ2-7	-	TGTGCCAGCAACGCCATGTCCGGGGGTCTTAGGGAGCAGTACTTC	CASNAMSGGLREQYF
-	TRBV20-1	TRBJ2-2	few	TGCAGTGCTAGAGATTGGGGGGCGCAGACCGGGGAGCTGTTTTTT	CSARDWGAQTGELFF
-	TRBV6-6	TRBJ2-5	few	TGTGCCAGCAGTTACTACCTAAGCAGGGATGGGCAAGAGACCCAGTACTTC	CASSYYLSRDGQETQYF
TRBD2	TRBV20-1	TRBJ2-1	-	TGCAGTGCTACGGGAGGGCCTCCCCACAATGAGCAGTTCTTC	CSATGGPPHNEQFF
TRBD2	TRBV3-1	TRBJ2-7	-	TGTGCCAGCAGCCAGGGGACTAGCGGAGGGGAGCAGTACTTC	CASSQGTSGGEQYF
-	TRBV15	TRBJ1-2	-	TGTGCCACCAGCAGAGATCGGGCAGGGAACTATGGCTACACCTTC	CATSRDRAGNYGYTF
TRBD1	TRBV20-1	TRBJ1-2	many	TGCAGTGCCGGGACAGCTTCCTATGGCTACACCTTC	CSAGTASYGYTF
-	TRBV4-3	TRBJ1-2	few	TGCGCCAGCAGCCAAGGATTCGAGGACGGCTACACCTTC	CASSQGFEDGYTF
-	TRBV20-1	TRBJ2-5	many	TGCAGTGCCCTGGATCAATTAGGCCTAGTAACCCAGTACTTC	CSALDQLGLVTQYF
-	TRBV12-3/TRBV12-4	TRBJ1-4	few	TGTGCCAGCAGTCCCAATCGAAGTGACAAACTGTTTTTT	CASSPNRSDKLFF
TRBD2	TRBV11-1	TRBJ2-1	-	TGTGCCAGCAGCTCCCGACGGGTAGCGGGAGAGCATGTGGCCTACAATGAGCAGTTCTTC	CASSSRRVAGEHVAYNEQFF
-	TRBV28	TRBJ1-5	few	TGTGCCAGCAGGCCCCAGGGTTTTGGCAATCAGCCCCAGCATTTT	CASRPQGFGNQPQHF
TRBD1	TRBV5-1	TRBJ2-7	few	TGCGCCAGCTTCCGGGACAGCTCCTACGAGCAGTACTTC	CASFRDSSYEQYF
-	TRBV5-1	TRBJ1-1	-	TGCGCCAGCAGAGTCGCCCGACAGGCGGGTAACACTGAAGCTTTCTTT	CASRVARQAGNTEAFF
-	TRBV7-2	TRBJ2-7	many	TGTGCCAGCAGCTTCCAGACAGCCACCTACGAGCAGTACTTC	CASSFQTATYEQYF